These T cell receptor beta chains were read from a single sample in a study of glioma-infiltrating T cells. TCRdb re-derived calls from the multiplex PCR reads in MiXCR, one entry per CDR3 protein. The sample gives 300,000 to 450,000 distinct CDR3 sequences, more than 35% of which show up once; about 12% is in the top ten. Sequenced input: glioma tissue, nonneoplastic brain tissue, or PBMCs (not recorded which). The receptors were gathered from a human donor with low-grade glioma or glioblastoma, undergoing nonglioma brain surgery, or in good health (not recorded which). CDR3s leave out the opening cysteine and the closing phenylalanine or tryptophan. Each record gives: J gene, V gene, CDR3 protein.

J gene: TRBJ2-3
V gene: TRBV28
CDR3 protein: ASSSDGLTDTQY

J gene: TRBJ2-7
V gene: TRBV27
CDR3 protein: VSSLSGRLYEQY

J gene: TRBJ1-6
V gene: TRBV20-1
CDR3 protein: SALTQGTGGSPLH

J gene: TRBJ2-1
V gene: TRBV4-3
CDR3 protein: ASSQVPGTSGIYNEQF

J gene: TRBJ2-7
V gene: TRBV20-1
CDR3 protein: SARVSRRLEQY

J gene: TRBJ2-2
V gene: TRBV19
CDR3 protein: ASSKGLAGVLTGELF

J gene: TRBJ2-1
V gene: TRBV29-1
CDR3 protein: SVQWTIHNEQF

J gene: TRBJ2-7
V gene: TRBV20-1
CDR3 protein: SARPGQGAYEQY

J gene: TRBJ1-2
V gene: TRBV19
CDR3 protein: ASSLGQYGYT

J gene: TRBJ2-2
V gene: TRBV7-2
CDR3 protein: ASSPKTALNTGELF

J gene: TRBJ2-5
V gene: TRBV4-2
CDR3 protein: ASSQEAQGGKTQY

J gene: TRBJ2-7
V gene: TRBV28
CDR3 protein: ASRPPRTSGNRAVGEQY

J gene: TRBJ1-3
V gene: TRBV4-3
CDR3 protein: ASSQASTARGNTIY

J gene: TRBJ2-7
V gene: TRBV25-1
CDR3 protein: ASSDPGLAGGIMYEQY

J gene: TRBJ2-7
V gene: TRBV20-1
CDR3 protein: SVQRGSSYEQY

J gene: TRBJ2-1
V gene: TRBV24-1
CDR3 protein: AIAGDSTYNEQF

J gene: TRBJ2-3
V gene: TRBV5-1
CDR3 protein: ASSLGGASGTDTQY

J gene: TRBJ1-1
V gene: TRBV7-8
CDR3 protein: ASSPPLVDTEAF

J gene: TRBJ2-1
V gene: TRBV28
CDR3 protein: ASAGTPAYNEQF

J gene: TRBJ2-7
V gene: TRBV28
CDR3 protein: ASRDGGLTYEQY

J gene: TRBJ2-7
V gene: TRBV14
CDR3 protein: ASSQGILRDRGANEQY

J gene: TRBJ2-1
V gene: TRBV20-1
CDR3 protein: SEDQIRGEQF

J gene: TRBJ1-5
V gene: TRBV2
CDR3 protein: ASSDTAYLPNQPQH

J gene: TRBJ2-7
V gene: TRBV15
CDR3 protein: ATSSVWGSTHEQY